The present T cell receptor beta chain was sequenced within a study of cytomegalovirus exposure and HLA in healthy donors. Profiling relied on immunoSEQ multiplex PCR, and the TCRdb table lists in-frame clones only, not all of them. The sample shows some 200,000 clones, approximately 86% of them seen only once. With 4 bases removed from V and 5 bases from J, the gap between germline ends came to 11 bases. The CDR3 covers 13 residues. Germline V CDR1 and CDR2: SGHTA, FQGTGA. Material: PBMCs. This clonotype originated in a man aged 25-40 years in good health and CMV-seropositive. V gene TRBV7-3 combines with J gene TRBJ1-1; D not resolved. CDR3 residues: CASSYLTTTEAFF. The CDR3, as DNA: TGTGCCAGCAGCTATCTCACAACTACTGAAGCTTTCTTT.